The 20 T cell receptor beta chains in this list originate from one sample, sequenced in a study of blood T cell repertoires in COVID-19. Assay: immunoSEQ multiplex PCR; the TCRdb copy retains only in-frame clones and omits some. This table has about 140,000 clones, about 80% appearing once. Sequencing was done on a sample of peripheral blood. Receptors originate from a woman aged 55-69 years with acute or convalescent COVID-19.

The V and J genes are TRBV18 and TRBJ1-1, with no clear D. Trimming removed 3 bases from V and 6 bases from J, with 14 bases in between. This CDR3 comprises 14 residues. The germline CDR1 and CDR2 sequences are KGHSH and LQKENI. CDR3 DNA: TGTGCCAGCTCACCGAGGAGGGCTGGCCCTGAAGCTTTCTTT. This encodes CASSPRRAGPEAFF. The variable domain in full, with the rest retrieved from reference TRBV18 and TRBJ1-1, is NAGVMQNPRHLVRRRGQEARLRCSPMKGHSHVYWYRQLPEEGLKFMVYLQKENIIDESGMPKERFSAEFPKEGPSILRIQQVVRGDSAAYFCASSPRRAGPEAFFGQGTRLTVV.

V and J are TRBV4-3 and TRBJ1-3, with D hard to call. The CDR3 is made up of 16 amino acids. Germline lookup yields CDR1 LGHNA and CDR2 YSLEER. Trimming removed 0 bases at V and 0 bases at J, with 9 bases between. CDR3 DNA sequence: TGCGCCAGCAGCCAAGAACACACCTCCTCTGGAAACACCATATATTTT. Translating it yields CASSQEHTSSGNTIYF.

The chain links TRBV19 to TRBJ2-1; no definite D call. Germline V gene data show CDR1 as LNHDA and CDR2 as SQIVND (reference sequence). This CDR3 is 14 amino acids long. The ends were cut back, 3 bases at V and 6 bases at J, with 12 bases in the middle. The CDR3 loop reads CASSIPGYGNEQFF. The CDR3 coding sequence is TGTGCCAGTAGTATTCCGGGTTACGGCAATGAGCAGTTCTTC.

The chain recombines TRBV19 with TRBJ2-1; 12 positions agree with TRBD2. This CDR3 comprises 16 residues. CDR1 is LNHDA and CDR2 is SQIVND in the germline V gene (reference sequence). The junction had 11 bases not matched to a gene; V was cut back by 4 bases and J by 10 bases. The CDR3 nucleotides are TGTGCCAGTAGTACCCCGGGACTAGCGGGTAAGGCAGAGCAGTTCTTC. The encoded protein is CASSTPGLAGKAEQFF.

This chain uses TRBV7-9 with TRBJ2-5; a possible D gene is TRBD1 (7 bases). CDR1 is SEHNR, CDR2 FQNEAQ, per germline (reference sequence). The CDR3 extends over 15 amino acids. Trimming stripped 1 base from V and 5 bases from J, with 14 bases between. CDR3 nucleotides: TGTGCCAGCAGCTTAGGAGACAGGGAGGTGGAGACCCAGTACTTC. This translates into CASSLGDREVETQYF. Together with reference TRBV7-9 and TRBJ2-5, the CDR3 gives the full variable domain: DTGVSQNPRHKITKRGQNVTFRCDPISEHNRLYWYRQTLGQGPEFLTYFQNEAQLEKSRLLSDRFSAERPKGSFSTLEIQRTEQGDSAMYLCASSLGDREVETQYFGPGTRLLVL.

The chain is built from TRBV7-2 and TRBJ2-4, with a weak D call TRBD1 (6 bases). V lost 5 bases to trimming and J lost 10 bases, with 18 bases between them. Germline-derived CDR1 and CDR2 are SGHTA and FQGNSA. The CDR3 runs to 14 residues. Here the CDR3 reads CASSPQGLAGIQYF. The CDR3 nucleotides are TGTGCCAGCAGCCCTCAGGGGCTAGCCGGTATTCAGTACTTC.

The genes are TRBV18 and TRBJ2-7; TRBD2 matches 11 bases. The germline CDR1 and CDR2 sequences are KGHSH and LQKENI. CDR3 length equals 15 residues. V trimming: 6 bases; J trimming: 6 bases; junction bases outside the gene matches: 10. The CDR3 protein is CASSPGLADSGEQYF. DNA of the CDR3: TGTGCCAGCTCCCCGGGACTAGCGGATTCCGGCGAGCAGTACTTC.

The rearrangement links TRBV6-4 to TRBJ1-6; unclear D gene. Germline V gene sequence: CDR1 MRHNA, CDR2 SNTAGT. CDR3 length: 12 residues. The V end lost 7 bases, the J end lost 7 bases, and 8 bases lay between the germline ends. The DNA of the CDR3 is TGTGCCAGCAAGGAGGGCAATTCACCCCTCCACTTT. Residues: CASKEGNSPLHF.

CDR3 coding DNA: TGTGCCAGCAGCCTAGGTGGGACAGACTATGGCTACACCTTC. Protein product: CASSLGGTDYGYTF. The chain uses TRBV5-4 and TRBJ1-2; 7 nucleotides match TRBD1. Germline V lookup: CDR1 SGHNT, CDR2 YYREEE (reference sequence). The CDR3 sequence is 14 residues long. V shed 4 bases, J shed 3 bases, and the junction held 6 bases outside the gene matches.

The rearrangement joins TRBV5-1 to TRBJ2-1; D is perhaps TRBD2 (5 bases). CDR3 length equals 14 residues. Trimming stripped 0 bases from V and 6 bases from J, with 10 bases between. Germline loops: CDR1 SGHRS, CDR2 YFSETQ. CDR3 amino acids: CASSLEASRNEQFF. The DNA of the CDR3 is TGCGCCAGCAGCTTGGAGGCTAGCCGCAATGAGCAGTTCTTC.

This clone occurred a few times. The chain's CDR3 is CAPNAKREGSYEQYF. CDR3 bases: TGTGCCCCAAACGCAAAGCGGGAGGGCTCTTACGAGCAGTACTTC. V gene TRBV21-1 combines with J gene TRBJ2-7; TRBD2 was called by the table and not checked on the DNA. TRBV21-1 is marked as a pseudogene. CDR3 size: 15 residues.

V is TRBV20-1 and J is TRBJ2-3; 7 positions match TRBD2. CDR1 is DFQATT, CDR2 SNEGSKA, per germline (reference sequence). V was clipped by 3 bases and J by 5 bases; unmatched bases: 17. There are 17 residues in the CDR3. In nucleotides, the CDR3 is TGCAGTGCTAGTCGGGCCCTTATAGCGGGTGCACAAGATACGCAGTATTTT. Translation gives CSASRALIAGAQDTQYF.

The chain couples TRBV6-6 to TRBJ2-5, with 8 bases that match TRBD2. Germline trimming cut 2 bases from V and 4 bases from J; bases unmatched to any gene: 0. Per the germline V gene, CDR1 is MNHNY and CDR2 is SVGAGI (reference sequence). The CDR3 extends over 13 amino acids. DNA of the CDR3: TGTGCCAGCAGTTACGGGACTAGAGAGACCCAGTACTTC. The encoded protein is CASSYGTRETQYF.

The chain uses TRBV30 and TRBJ2-1, with D possibly TRBD2 on 5 matching bases. V was cut by 5 bases and J by 9 bases, with 11 bases left in between. Germline assignment: CDR1 GTSNPN and CDR2 SVGIG (reference sequence). This CDR3 region has 11 residues. Here the CDR3 reads CAWRRAGEQFF. As DNA, the CDR3 is TGTGCCTGGCGGCGGGCAGGTGAGCAGTTCTTC.

The V and J genes are TRBV27 and TRBJ2-2; 7 bases agree with TRBD1. CDR1 MNHEY and CDR2 SMNVEV come from the germline V gene (reference sequence). The CDR3 length is 14 residues. With V trimmed by 7 bases and J by 6 bases, 8 bases remained unmatched. This chain's CDR3 is CASTADRRAGELFF. The DNA for the CDR3 is TGTGCCAGCACCGCGGACAGGCGGGCCGGGGAGCTGTTTTTT.

This chain uses TRBV5-1 with TRBJ2-1; 9 positions agree with TRBD2. The CDR3 extends over 17 amino acids. Germline CDR1 SGHRS, CDR2 YFSETQ. V was pared by 0 bases and J by 7 bases, with 11 bases of the junction left unmatched. CDR3 DNA sequence: TGCGCCAGCAGCTTGGACAGGGTACTTGCGGGAGGGAATGAGCAGTTCTTC. This sequence encodes CASSLDRVLAGGNEQFF.

The chain recombines TRBV11-3 with TRBJ2-7; TRBD2 agrees at 10 bases. V lost 5 bases to trimming and J lost 2 bases; unmatched junction nucleotides: 9. Germline CDR1 reads SGHNT; CDR2 reads YENEEA. The CDR3 length is 16 residues. In nucleotides, the CDR3 is TGTGCCAGCAGCGCCCCACTAGCGGGAAGTCCCTACGAGCAGTACTTC. The encoded protein is CASSAPLAGSPYEQYF.

This chain links TRBV5-6 with TRBJ2-2; 10 bases align to TRBD1. CDR1 and CDR2 (germline): SGHDT, YYEEEE. This CDR3 spans 16 amino acids. V trimming: 0 bases; J trimming: 4 bases; junction bases outside the gene matches: 3. In nucleotides, the CDR3 is TGTGCCAGCAGCTTGGCCAGGACAGGGGGCACCGGGGAGCTGTTTTTT. Protein product: CASSLARTGGTGELFF.

The chain joins TRBV30 to TRBJ2-3, with TRBD1 matching 7 bases. The V gene end was trimmed by 4 bases and the J gene end by 6 bases; junction bases not matched to a gene: 7. The CDR3 has 13 amino acids. Germline assignment: CDR1 GTSNPN and CDR2 SVGIG (reference sequence). CDR3 residues: CAWNQGVRDTQYF. As DNA, the CDR3 is TGTGCCTGGAACCAGGGGGTGAGGGATACGCAGTATTTT.

This chain joins TRBV28 and TRBJ1-2; 8 bases fit TRBD1. The J segment lost 4 bases and the V segment lost 3 bases, leaving 4 bases of the junction unmatched. The germline V gene has CDR1 MDHEN and CDR2 SYDVKM. The CDR3 contains 14 residues. In DNA form, the CDR3 reads TGTGCCAGCAGTTTTGCAGGGGGCGGCTATGGCTACACCTTC. Its translation is CASSFAGGGYGYTF.